The clone carrying this T cell receptor (beta chain) was counted a few times. Its cognate antigen is unknown. The PCR ran on 60 Vbeta and 13 Jbeta primers. Profiled with immunoSEQ multiplex PCR; TCRdb holds only in-frame clones, not every one. The data show roughly 150,000 clones, with around 76% seen just once and roughly 1.6% held by the top ten. Germline lookup yields CDR1 MDHEN and CDR2 SYDVKM. This CDR3 is built from 15 residues. The trim removed 5 bases at V and 1 base at J, leaving 3 bases unmatched. This specimen belongs to a study of cytomegalovirus exposure and HLA in healthy donors. Overall study results and limits: For TCR beta chains, V- and J-gene trimming was later linked to a missense DCLRE1C variant.

The sample consisted of PBMCs. The rearrangement uses TRBV28 and TRBJ1-5; 9 bases align to TRBD1. The sequence was collected from a man between 40 and 49 years old in good health and CMV-seronegative. The CDR3 here is CASSDRGGSNQPQHF. The CDR3 region has the DNA TGTGCCAGCAGTGACAGGGGGGGAAGCAATCAGCCCCAGCATTTT.